This T cell receptor (beta chain) was identified during a study of blood T cell repertoires in COVID-19. Study at large: Acute and convalescent COVID-19 specimens originated in the United States, Italy and Spain. Sources were T cells, B-cell-depleted T cells, or PBMCs; the material itself was cDNA or gDNA.

Germline V gene lookup returns CDR1 LNHDA and CDR2 SQIVND (reference sequence). The CDR3 consists of 15 residues. V was trimmed by 5 bases and J by 2 bases, leaving 16 bases between them. Per the original data handling: Using reference gene primer amplification, nucleated cell counts were estimated. Profiled with immunoSEQ multiplex PCR; TCRdb holds only in-frame clones, not every one. Clone size and the V and J calls come from that table; the DNA yielded D and trimming. Of some 140,000 clones in the sample, more than 65% were seen once. V is TRBV19 and J is TRBJ2-7, with TRBD1 as a possible D gene (6 bases). The receptor's source is an elderly man with acute or convalescent COVID-19. The sample was peripheral blood. CDR3 sequence reads: CASSAKGTLTYEQYF. The CDR3 bases are TGTGCCAGTAGTGCAAAGGGGACACTAACCTACGAGCAGTACTTC.